This T cell receptor (beta chain) comes out of a study of PD-1 blockade in classical Hodgkin lymphoma. From germline, CDR1 is MNHNS and CDR2 SASEGT. V was cut by 5 bases and J by 3 bases, with 5 bases left in between. The CDR3 runs to 11 residues. Assay used: immunoSEQ multiplex PCR; TCRdb lists only in-frame clones, some missing. The repertoire has 27,000 or so clones, 75% to 90% of them found once; the top ten carry about 2.4%. Time point noted: cycle 4 day 1 (C4D1), after more than five weeks of nivolumab. Each and every patient relapsed after autologous stem cell transplantation, and patients got differing brentuximab vedotin exposure. Magnetic negative selection purified CD4+ T cells from thawed PBMCs.

Source: CD4+ T cells from blood, taken before the fourth cycle of nivolumab. The clonotype comes from a human donor with classical Hodgkin lymphoma. The rearrangement uses TRBV6-1 and TRBJ2-7, with no clear D. This chain's CDR3 is CASSLGYEQYF. In DNA form, the CDR3 reads TGTGCCAGCAGTTTGGGCTACGAGCAGTACTTC.